This passage covers 11 T cell receptor beta chains from one sample sequenced in a study of T cells after yellow fever vaccination. Via MiXCR, TCRdb re-called the 5' RACE reads, giving one row per CDR3 protein. Here the sample spans 300,000 to 400,000 distinct CDR3 sequences, around 3.9% being singletons. Material: PBMCs, obtained 5 days after the yellow fever booster vaccination. All receptors come from a man younger than 35 who received the YFV17D yellow fever vaccine.

This clonotype appeared a few times. The rearrangement uses TRBV5-5 and TRBJ1-5; D might be TRBD1 (6 bases). The length of the CDR3 is 14 residues. Germline CDR1 SGHKS, CDR2 YYEKEE (reference sequence). Trimming shortened V by 5 bases and J by 1 base, and 10 bases separated the two germline ends. The CDR3 sequence: CASRRGQSNQPQHF. The CDR3 DNA follows: TGTGCCAGCAGACGGGGACAAAGCAATCAGCCCCAGCATTTT. The full variable domain, its missing parts supplied by reference TRBV5-5 and TRBJ1-5, is DAGVTQSPTHLIKTRGQQVTLRCSPISGHKSVSWYQQVLGQGPQFIFQYYEKEERGRGNFPDRFSARQFPNYSSELNVNALLLGDSALYLCASRRGQSNQPQHFGDGTRLSIL.

This clonotype appeared many times. The chain has TRBV4-2 and TRBJ1-1, with D unclear. The CDR3 spans 12 residues. V lost 0 bases and J lost 10, with 9 bases in between. In germline, CDR1 is LGHNA, CDR2 YNFKEQ. Here the CDR3 DNA reads TGTGCCAGCAGCCAAGATGGGCGCGGAGCTTTCTTT. This translates into CASSQDGRGAFF.

The rearrangement links TRBV5-5 to TRBJ2-7, with D perhaps matching TRBD2 (7 bases). The V gene's germline CDR1 is SGHKS and CDR2 YYEKEE (reference sequence). The V gene lost 0 bases and the J gene lost 0 bases, with 13 bases spanning the gap. This CDR3 spans 16 amino acids. DNA for the CDR3: TGTGCCAGCAGCTTGGGGGAGGGGGGCCCCTCCTACGAGCAGTACTTC. It codes for CASSLGEGGPSYEQYF.

The chain has TRBV5-1 and TRBJ1-4; D perhaps matches TRBD1 (5 bases). Germline values: CDR1 SGHRS, CDR2 YFSETQ. With 5 bases removed from V and 5 bases from J, the gap between germline ends came to 7 bases. The CDR3 runs to 12 residues. The CDR3 DNA is TGCGCCAGCAGTTGGGGCAATGAAAAACTGTTTTTT. Amino acids: CASSWGNEKLFF.

This clonotype was seen a handful of times. This sequence joins TRBV10-3 and TRBJ2-7, with 11 bases matching TRBD1. The germline CDR1 and CDR2 sequences are ENHRY and SYGVKD. V was clipped by 0 bases and J by 1 base; unmatched bases: 8. The CDR3 is 18 amino acids. The CDR3 loop is CAISESDRGLSVSYEQYV. The CDR3 DNA is TGTGCCATCAGTGAGTCGGACAGGGGGCTCTCAGTGTCCTACGAGCAGTACGTC.

This clonotype was counted a few times. The V gene is TRBV14, the J gene TRBJ2-6, with TRBD2 as a possible D gene (6 bases). CDR3 length: 17 amino acids. Between the trimmed V and J ends, which lost 1 base and 0 bases, there was a span of 10 bases. Germline V lookup: CDR1 SGHDN, CDR2 FVKESK. CDR3 sequence reads: CASSQGRDLSGANVLTF. CDR3 nucleotides: TGTGCCAGCAGCCAAGGGCGGGACCTCTCTGGGGCCAACGTCCTGACTTTC.

This clonotype was counted ten times or more. The V call is TRBV7-9, the J call TRBJ2-5; maybe TRBD1 (6 bases). CDR1 and CDR2 from the germline V gene are SEHNR and FQNEAQ (reference sequence). This CDR3 is built from 15 residues. Trimming pared 4 bases from V and 5 bases from J, leaving 17 bases between. DNA for the CDR3: TGTGCCAGCAGCTCGACTAAAGGGGGTGATGAGACCCAGTACTTC. Its translation is CASSSTKGGDETQYF.

As to this clonotype: The junction shows a germline mismatch at one end, possibly a read error. The chain links TRBV4-1 to TRBJ2-3, with 12 positions matching TRBD2. The germline V gene has CDR1 MGHRA and CDR2 YSYEKL. The CDR3 has 19 residues. The CDR3 DNA is TGCGCCAGCAGCCCTGGGCCCCTAGCGGGGGGGCAGGTTTCAGATACGCAGGATTTT. Translating gives CASSPGPLAGGQVSDTQDF.

This clonotype has a count of ten or more. This chain uses TRBV6-5 with TRBJ2-1; D possibly corresponds to TRBD1 (6 bases). Trimming took 3 bases from V and 6 from J, leaving 12 bases between them. This CDR3 is built from 14 residues. CDR1 and CDR2 from the germline V gene are MNHEY and SVGAGI. CDR3 DNA: TGTGCCAGCAGTTATGGACAGATCCGCAATGAGCAGTTCTTC. Translation gives CASSYGQIRNEQFF.

This chain links TRBV12-3 or TRBV12-4 with TRBJ1-2; 7 bases match TRBD1. V lost 3 bases, J lost 8 bases, and 6 bases stayed unmatched. The length of the CDR3 is 13 residues. DNA for the CDR3: TGTGCCAGCAGTTTCCACAGGGGTGAGGGCTACACCTTC. Protein: CASSFHRGEGYTF.

This clonotype was found many times. This chain links TRBV21-1 with TRBJ2-1; the table calls TRBD1, which could not be checked here. TRBV21-1 is flagged as a pseudogene. This CDR3 has 16 residues. The CDR3 coding sequence is TGTGCCAGCAGCGCCAGTGGTAGGGACAAAAACAATGAGCAGTTCTTC. Protein product: CASSASGRDKNNEQFF.